These 5 T cell receptor beta chains were sequenced from one sample in a study of blood T cell repertoires in COVID-19. Some clones are missing from TCRdb's copy, which holds only in-frame ones; the method was immunoSEQ multiplex PCR. The table has approximately 200,000 clones, roughly 90% seen once; the top ten hold 4.5% to 5.5%. Sequencing was carried out using PBMCs or T cells enriched from blood (not recorded which). The receptors derive from a woman aged 30 to 39 who had been exposed to COVID-19.

This clone has a handful of counts. The chain links TRBV24-1 to TRBJ2-1, with 9 bases that match TRBD1. This CDR3 spans 15 amino acids. Losses at the gene ends were 1 base for V and 7 bases for J; bases not matched to a gene: 4. The germline V gene has CDR1 KGHDR and CDR2 SFDVKD. The CDR3 region has the DNA TGTGCCACCAGTGATTTCCGGGACAGGGAGAATGAGCAGTTCTTC. Its translation: CATSDFRDRENEQFF.

As concerns this clone: A much larger clone differs from this one at a single base, so this may be a read error. The rearrangement links TRBV6-5 to TRBJ2-1; 9 positions match TRBD1. J was trimmed by 5 bases and V by 6 bases; bases with no gene match: 5. The CDR3 is made up of 14 amino acids. Germline V gene lookup returns CDR1 MNHEY and CDR2 SVGAGI. CDR3 amino acids: CASRAGTGNNEQFF. DNA for the CDR3: TGTGCCAGCAGGGCCGGGACAGGGAACAATGAGCAGTTCTTC.

This clone was detected only a few times. The chain employs TRBV2 and TRBJ1-6, with 9 bases aligning to TRBD1. The CDR3 is 16 amino acids. Germline CDR1 is SNHLY and CDR2 is FYNNEI. Trimming removed 6 bases from V and 5 bases from J; junction bases left unmatched: 8. This chain's CDR3 is CASSQQGALNNSPLHF. The CDR3 nucleotides read TGTGCCAGCAGCCAACAGGGGGCCCTTAATAATTCACCCCTCCACTTT.

The rearrangement joins TRBV5-1 to TRBJ1-5; D might be TRBD1 (5 bases). The V gene's germline CDR1 is SGHRS and CDR2 YFSETQ. V dropped 1 base and J dropped 6 bases, with 14 bases sitting between them. The CDR3 extends over 15 amino acids. The CDR3 here is CASSLRGERGQPQHF. The CDR3 region has the DNA TGCGCCAGCAGCTTGAGGGGTGAAAGGGGTCAGCCCCAGCATTTT.

This sequence joins TRBV6-6 and TRBJ1-5; D unresolved. V was shortened by 0 bases and J by 7 bases, with 10 bases between the two germline ends. The CDR3 is 14 amino acids. Germline CDR1 and CDR2: MNHNY and SVGAGI (reference sequence). CDR3 nucleotide sequence: TGTGCCAGCAGTTACTCGACGGTGCGGCAGCCCCAGCATTTT. It specifies CASSYSTVRQPQHF.